This T cell receptor (beta chain) derives from a study of T cell changes during pregnancy in multiple sclerosis. Here immunoSEQ multiplex PCR was the method, and the copy in TCRdb shows in-frame clones only, minus some. The data hold under 65,000 clones, with approximately 92% observed a single time. In this sample, this clone turned up once. The CDR3 is 12 residues long. Trimming shortened V by 5 bases and J by 6 bases, and 11 bases separated the two germline ends. Germline assignment: CDR1 SEHNR and CDR2 FQNEAQ (reference sequence). This clonotype was sampled from a female donor with multiple sclerosis, enrolled in a pregnancy study. The V and J genes are TRBV7-9 and TRBJ2-7; possibly TRBD2 for D (6 bases). This material consisted of peripheral blood, taken in the second trimester of pregnancy. The CDR3 reads CASSPLGGEQYF. The CDR3 nucleotides read TGTGCCAGCAGCCCGCTGGGGGGCGAGCAGTACTTC. The full variable domain, completed using reference TRBV7-9 and TRBJ2-7, is DTGVSQNPRHKITKRGQNVTFRCDPISEHNRLYWYRQTLGQGPEFLTYFQNEAQLEKSRLLSDRFSAERPKGSFSTLEIQRTEQGDSAMYLCASSPLGGEQYFGPGTRLTVT.